The 16 T cell receptor beta chains reported below all come from one sample, sequenced in a study of blood T cells in healthy people across ages. Next came a second PCR, run for roughly 6 to 11 cycles, which used a sample-barcoded 5' primer along with a J-beta primer mix. MiXCR, applied by TCRdb to the 5' RACE reads, yields one record per CDR3 protein. The sample lists just over 800,000 distinct CDR3 sequences; approximately 67% were seen once. What was sequenced was blood. The source of these receptors is a man aged 30 to 39 in good health.

In regard to this clonotype: A much larger clone lies a single base off, so this may be a read error. The V and J genes are TRBV4-3 and TRBJ2-3, with 8 bases lining up with TRBD2. CDR1 and CDR2 (germline): LGHNA, YSLEER. CDR3 length: 16 amino acids. V shed 1 base, J shed 6 bases, and the junction held 9 bases outside the gene matches. The CDR3 region is CASSQGGGGSSDTQYF. Here the CDR3 DNA reads TGCGCCAGCAGCCAAGGAGGCGGGGGGTCAAGTGATACGCAGTATTTT.

This chain joins TRBV28 and TRBJ2-7; possibly TRBD1 for D (6 bases). The CDR3 is 13 residues long. From germline, CDR1 is MDHEN and CDR2 SYDVKM. V was trimmed by 6 bases and J by 5 bases, leaving 14 bases between them. The CDR3 DNA is TGTGCCAGCAGGATAGGGGGAAGGAACGAGCAGTACTTC. Encoded protein: CASRIGGRNEQYF.

The gene calls are TRBV5-1 and TRBJ1-2; 12 bases line up with TRBD1. The CDR3 covers 14 residues. Losses at the gene ends were 3 bases for V and 6 bases for J; bases not matched to a gene: 3. Germline lookup yields CDR1 SGHRS and CDR2 YFSETQ. This CDR3 is CASSSGTGGDGYTF. The CDR3 bases are TGCGCCAGCAGCTCTGGGACAGGGGGCGATGGCTACACCTTC.

The chain is built from TRBV25-1 and TRBJ2-5, with TRBD2 matching 8 bases. The J segment lost 2 bases and the V segment lost 4 bases, leaving 6 bases of the junction unmatched. The CDR3 length is 15 residues. CDR1 and CDR2 (germline): MGHDK, SYGVNS. The CDR3 sequence: CASSASGGRQETQYF. The DNA of the CDR3 is TGTGCCAGCAGTGCCAGCGGGGGCCGGCAAGAGACCCAGTACTTC.

The chain uses TRBV24-1 and TRBJ2-5; maybe TRBD1 (6 bases). The CDR3 is 14 amino acids. Per germline, CDR1 KGHDR and CDR2 SFDVKD. V was shortened by 0 bases and J by 2 bases, with 6 bases between the two germline ends. This CDR3 reads CATSDLGQQETQYF. In DNA form, the CDR3 reads TGTGCCACCAGTGATTTGGGACAGCAAGAGACCCAGTACTTC.

With regard to this clonotype: Mismatch with germline at one junction end may stem from a read error. This chain connects TRBV4-3 to TRBJ2-1, with D possibly TRBD2 on 5 matching bases. CDR3 length: 16 amino acids. CDR1 is LGHNA and CDR2 is YSLEER in the germline V gene. CDR3 sequence reads: CASSQGGDTLYNEQFF. CDR3 nucleotide sequence: TGCGCCAGCAGTCAAGGAGGCGACACCCTTTACAATGAGCAGTTCTTC.

Comments on this clonotype: Because the CDR3 is missing its conserved closing phenylalanine or tryptophan, this is likely a read error. V gene TRBV4-3 combines with J gene TRBJ1-3; D remains unclear. The CDR3 has 15 amino acids. With 2 bases removed from V and 0 bases from J, the gap between germline ends came to 8 bases. The germline V gene has CDR1 LGHNA and CDR2 YSLEER. In nucleotides, the CDR3 is TGCGCCAGCAGCCAACAAGTCCTCTCTGGAAACACCATATATGTT. It encodes CASSQQVLSGNTIYV.

The J gene is TRBJ2-1, the V gene TRBV9; either TRBD1 or TRBD2 may fit D (5 bases each). The CDR3 length is 13 residues. The V end lost 3 bases, the J end lost 6 bases, and 10 bases lay between the germline ends. Germline values: CDR1 SGDLS, CDR2 YYNGEE. CDR3 amino acids: CASSGGLSNEQFF. CDR3 nucleotides: TGTGCCAGCAGCGGGGGGTTGAGCAATGAGCAGTTCTTC.

The chain joins TRBV14 to TRBJ2-7; D is ambiguous. Per germline, CDR1 SGHDN and CDR2 FVKESK. V lost 4 bases, J lost 3 bases, and 10 bases lay in between. The CDR3 is 13 amino acids. The CDR3 loop reads CASSPFSHYEQYF. The CDR3 nucleotides read TGTGCCAGCAGCCCATTTTCGCACTACGAGCAGTACTTC.

The rearrangement links TRBV10-3 to TRBJ1-1; D remains ambiguous. With 7 bases removed from V and 0 bases from J, the gap between germline ends came to 9 bases. The CDR3 sequence is 13 residues long. Germline loops: CDR1 ENHRY, CDR2 SYGVKD. CDR3 coding DNA: TGTGCCATCACCGAGGGAGTGAACACTGAAGCTTTCTTT. Translating it yields CAITEGVNTEAFF.

The chain carries TRBV20-1 and TRBJ2-7; 7 nucleotides agree with TRBD2. TRBJ2-5 matches the DNA end more closely, so the J call is doubtful. This CDR3 has 14 amino acids. Germline V gene lookup returns CDR1 DFQATT and CDR2 SNEGSKA (reference sequence). CDR3 region: CSARDLGGWETQYF. In DNA, the CDR3 is TGCAGTGCTAGAGATCTCGGGGGGTGGGAGACCCAGTACTTC.

This chain connects TRBV5-1 to TRBJ2-7, with TRBD2 identical over 7 bases. The germline gives CDR1 SGHRS, CDR2 YFSETQ. V lost 5 bases to trimming and J lost 5 bases; unmatched junction nucleotides: 10. The CDR3 totals 14 residues. In nucleotides, the CDR3 is TGCGCCAGCAGTCCCGGTCGCGGGGGAGACGAGCAGTACTTC. This codes for CASSPGRGGDEQYF.

The J gene is TRBJ2-5, the V gene TRBV4-2; D ambiguous. V was pared by 4 bases and J by 3 bases, with 6 bases between. The CDR3 runs to 12 residues. CDR1 and CDR2 from the germline V gene are LGHNA and YNFKEQ. The CDR3 reads CASSRHKETQYF. The CDR3 region has the DNA TGTGCCAGCAGCCGACATAAAGAGACCCAGTACTTC.

This clonotype was counted a few times. The CDR3 bases are TGTGCCAGCAGTTCTGGTGGGACAGGGGTCTACGAGCAGTACTTC. Encoded protein: CASSSGGTGVYEQYF. The chain links TRBV6-1 to TRBJ2-7, with 10 bases that match TRBD1. Looked up from germline, CDR1 is MNHNS and CDR2 is SASEGT. Unmatched junction bases numbered 7, after V lost 5 bases and J lost 3 bases. The CDR3 is 15 residues long.

CDR3 sequence (DNA): TGTGCCAGCTTTAGACCCGAAGTATGGTTCTTC. Protein: CASFRPEVWFF. The gene calls are TRBV28 and TRBJ2-1; D not resolved. Germline CDR1 is MDHEN and CDR2 is SYDVKM. The CDR3 extends over 11 amino acids. Trimming cost V 8 bases and J 15 bases, with 17 bases left between them.

This clonotype appeared a single time. This chain uses TRBV7-3 with TRBJ2-1; 12 nucleotides line up with TRBD2. Germline CDR1 and CDR2: SGHTA and FQGTGA. The CDR3 contains 15 residues. V was clipped by 2 bases and J by 10 bases; unmatched bases: 6. The CDR3 here is CASSLVLAGGSEQFF. In DNA, the CDR3 is TGTGCCAGCAGCTTAGTACTAGCGGGGGGCTCCGAGCAGTTCTTC.